These 21 T cell receptor beta chains were all obtained from the same sample, sequenced in a study of blood T cell repertoires in COVID-19. Generated by immunoSEQ multiplex PCR, the TCRdb table keeps only in-frame clones and is missing some. This sample has tens of thousands of clones, with approximately 90% found just once. The specimen was peripheral blood. The receptor set was obtained from a human donor in a cohort sampled during active COVID-19.

This clone was counted a single time. The DNA is omitted, as the CDR3 cannot be located on it reliably, and the CDR3 follows TCRdb's listing. The chain combines TRBV12-2 with TRBJ1-3; TRBD1, the table's D call, lacks a check against the DNA. TRBV12-2 is termed a pseudogene. The CDR3 totals 18 residues, both ends included. CDR3 residues: CASRPGPDRVGTGNTIYF.

The rearrangement joins TRBV9 to TRBJ1-5, with 7 bases identical to TRBD1. The V segment lost 3 bases and the J segment 0 bases; nucleotides outside the gene matches: 9. The CDR3 length is 17 residues. Germline CDR1 reads SGDLS; CDR2 reads YYNGEE. CDR3 region: CASSGNRGLYSNQPQHF. Written as DNA, the CDR3 is TGTGCCAGCAGCGGCAACAGGGGCCTATATAGCAATCAGCCCCAGCATTTT. Variable domain in full (rest from reference TRBV9 and TRBJ1-5): DSGVTQTPKHLITATGQRVTLRCSPRSGDLSVYWYQQSLDQGLQFLIQYYNGEERAKGNILERFSAQQFPDLHSELNLSSLELGDSALYFCASSGNRGLYSNQPQHFGDGTRLSIL.

The chain carries TRBV5-6 and TRBJ1-1; 7 nucleotides agree with TRBD1. This CDR3 has 16 amino acids. With V trimmed by 0 bases and J by 0 bases, 5 bases remained unmatched. CDR1 and CDR2 (germline): SGHDT, YYEEEE. The CDR3, as DNA: TGTGCCAGCAGCTTGGAGGGGACAGAAATGAACACTGAAGCTTTCTTT. Translation: CASSLEGTEMNTEAFF.

The V and J genes are TRBV6-6 and TRBJ1-2, with TRBD1 matching over 7 bases. Germline assignment: CDR1 MNHNY and CDR2 SVGAGI (reference sequence). This CDR3 is built from 13 residues. Unmatched junction bases numbered 4, after V lost 5 bases and J lost 4 bases. CDR3 sequence reads: CASSRGTAYGYTF. The DNA of the CDR3 is TGTGCCAGCAGTAGAGGGACAGCCTATGGCTACACCTTC.

The J gene is TRBJ1-5, the V gene TRBV27; 7 nucleotides align to TRBD1. Germline V gives CDR1 MNHEY, CDR2 SMNVEV (reference sequence). Germline trimming cut 6 bases from V and 3 bases from J; bases unmatched to any gene: 5. CDR3 length: 14 residues. DNA for the CDR3: TGTGCCAGCAGCCGGGGACAGTACAATCAGCCCCAGCATTTT. It yields the protein CASSRGQYNQPQHF.

The sample holds one count of this clone. The chain links TRBV6-1 to TRBJ2-5; D possibly corresponds to TRBD1 (6 bases). The CDR3 has 15 residues. Germline CDR1 is MNHNS and CDR2 is SASEGT. V was cut by 1 base and J by 1 base, with 10 bases left in between. CDR3 DNA: TGTGCCAGCAGTGAAGGGGGGACACGCCAAGAGACCCAGTACTTC. Translating gives CASSEGGTRQETQYF.

The chain recombines TRBV6-5 with TRBJ2-5; TRBD1 matches 8 bases. The closer fit of TRBJ2-7 to the DNA end suggests the J call may be wrong. In germline, CDR1 is MNHEY, CDR2 SVGAGI. CDR3 length: 14 residues. The CDR3 region is CASSRDRSSYEQYF. The CDR3 region has the DNA TGTGCCAGCAGCCGGGACAGGAGCTCCTACGAGCAGTACTTC.

This clone came up once. J is TRBJ2-2 and V is TRBV27; TRBD2 might be the D (5 bases). There are 16 residues in the CDR3. CDR1 is MNHEY and CDR2 is SMNVEV in the germline V gene (reference sequence). Deletions cut 2 bases from V and 6 bases from J, with 16 bases between. Written as DNA, the CDR3 is TGTGCCAGCAGTTTAGGGAGAGGATTTATTGCCGGGGAGCTGTTTTTT. Its translation is CASSLGRGFIAGELFF.

The chain carries TRBV28 and TRBJ2-3, with D possibly matching TRBD2 (5 bases). With 8 bases removed from V and 0 bases from J, the gap between germline ends came to 9 bases. CDR3 length: 13 amino acids. Germline CDR1 MDHEN, CDR2 SYDVKM. The DNA of the CDR3 is TGTGCCAGCGGGAGAAGGAGCACAGATACGCAGTATTTT. Its translation: CASGRRSTDTQYF.

This chain joins TRBV3-1 (or the pseudogene TRBV3-2) and TRBJ1-1; D is unresolved. The V gene's germline CDR1 is LGHDT and CDR2 YNNKEL (reference sequence). The CDR3 spans 12 residues. V was cut by 6 bases and J by 3 bases, with 8 bases left in between. Here the CDR3 reads CASSEPYTEAFF. Here the CDR3 DNA reads TGTGCCAGCAGTGAGCCCTACACTGAAGCTTTCTTT.

The CDR3: CASSLRDRANSPLHF. CDR3 sequence (DNA): TGTGCCAGCAGTTTAAGGGACAGGGCTAATTCACCCCTCCACTTT. The J gene is TRBJ1-6, the V gene TRBV28; 9 nucleotides match TRBD1. V lost 2 bases to trimming and J lost 6 bases; unmatched junction nucleotides: 2. CDR1 is MDHEN and CDR2 is SYDVKM in the germline V gene. CDR3 length equals 15 residues.

The rearrangement uses TRBV30 and TRBJ1-2, with no clear D. V was cut by 0 bases and J by 8 bases, with 22 bases left in between. The CDR3 spans 16 residues. The germline CDR1 and CDR2 sequences are GTSNPN and SVGIG (reference sequence). The CDR3 region is CAWSVHSDRHSGGYTF. The CDR3 DNA sequence: TGTGCCTGGAGTGTACATTCCGACCGGCACTCGGGGGGCTACACCTTC.

This chain connects TRBV4-3 to TRBJ2-2; D gene ambiguous. The CDR3 loop spans 17 amino acids. The V and J ends lost 0 bases and 4 bases respectively, with 15 bases between them. CDR1 is LGHNA and CDR2 is YSLEER in the germline V gene. CDR3 loop: CASSQDLPNRFTGELFF. CDR3 sequence (DNA): TGCGCCAGCAGCCAAGATCTCCCTAACCGGTTCACCGGGGAGCTGTTTTTT.

The count of this clone is one. The rearrangement links TRBV6-1 to TRBJ1-6; no definite D call. This CDR3 has 14 amino acids. Trimming cost V 3 bases and J 9 bases, with 12 bases left between them. CDR1 MNHNS and CDR2 SASEGT come from the germline V gene. The DNA of the CDR3 is TGTGCCAGCAGTGATCGGAGGGCTAGTTCACCCCTCCACTTT. Protein sequence: CASSDRRASSPLHF.

V is TRBV5-1 and J is TRBJ2-3; 7 nucleotides align to TRBD1. Germline assignment: CDR1 SGHRS and CDR2 YFSETQ. The CDR3 consists of 14 residues. V gave up 5 bases and J gave up 2 bases; unmatched junction bases: 5. CDR3 amino acids: CASSIDRDTDTQYF. The CDR3 coding sequence is TGCGCCAGCAGTATCGACAGGGACACAGATACGCAGTATTTT.

This chain joins TRBV18 and TRBJ1-6, with TRBD1 as a possible D gene (5 bases). Germline values: CDR1 KGHSH, CDR2 LQKENI. The CDR3 is 14 residues long. V was trimmed by 6 bases and J by 5 bases, leaving 11 bases between them. The CDR3 bases are TGTGCCAGCTCCCACTGGGGGGATAATTCACCCCTCCACTTT. Translation gives CASSHWGDNSPLHF.

The chain employs TRBV7-8 and TRBJ2-3, with a weak D call TRBD1 (6 bases). Per germline, CDR1 SGHVS and CDR2 FQNEAQ. The CDR3 consists of 15 residues. Trimming took 5 bases from V and 2 from J, leaving 14 bases between them. The CDR3 nucleotides read TGTGCCAGCAGCCTCCGACACAGGGACACAGATACGCAGTATTTT. Its translation: CASSLRHRDTDTQYF.

The chain recombines TRBV7-2 with TRBJ2-4, with 7 bases matching TRBD1. Losses at the gene ends were 1 base for V and 0 bases for J; bases not matched to a gene: 3. The CDR3 contains 16 residues. CDR1 is SGHTA and CDR2 is FQGNSA in the germline V gene. The CDR3 sequence is CASSLGTGAAKNIQYF. CDR3 in DNA: TGTGCCAGCAGCTTAGGTACAGGGGCAGCCAAAAACATTCAGTACTTC.

This chain joins TRBV3-1 (or the pseudogene TRBV3-2) and TRBJ1-2; 9 nucleotides line up with TRBD1. Germline CDR1 reads LGHDT; CDR2 reads YNNKEL (reference sequence). Losses at the gene ends were 1 base for V and 2 bases for J; bases not matched to a gene: 2. There are 15 residues in the CDR3. The CDR3 reads CASSQGTGENYGYTF. Here the CDR3 DNA reads TGTGCCAGCAGCCAAGGGACAGGGGAGAACTATGGCTACACCTTC.

This chain joins TRBV9 and TRBJ2-3; D perhaps matches TRBD1 (6 bases). Trimming shortened V by 6 bases and J by 5 bases, and 13 bases separated the two germline ends. CDR1 and CDR2 from the germline V gene are SGDLS and YYNGEE. The CDR3 is 13 residues long. CDR3 sequence reads: CASNPRGKDTQYF. DNA of the CDR3: TGTGCCAGCAACCCTAGGGGGAAAGATACGCAGTATTTT.

The chain recombines TRBV6-5 with TRBJ2-7; TRBD1 agrees at 10 bases. CDR1 and CDR2 from the germline V gene are MNHEY and SVGAGI. The CDR3 is 15 residues long. V shed 9 bases and J 5 bases; nucleotides not matched to a gene: 13. Here the CDR3 reads CASSSSGTGVHEQYF. The CDR3 coding sequence is TGTGCCAGTTCCAGTTCTGGGACAGGGGTCCACGAGCAGTACTTC.